The rows below give T cell receptor beta chains drawn from one sample of a study of shared clonotypes between healthy human individuals. The repertoire was sequenced with immunoSEQ multiplex PCR; TCRdb's copy has only in-frame clones and lacks some. The sample consists of fewer than 1 million clones, 90% to 98% of them appearing once. The sample consisted of naive CD8+ T cells sorted from blood. The receptors here all came from a man aged 30 to 39 in good health. Each CDR3 is given with its conserved first and last residue. The D gene is left open where the match is weak. Part of the rows lack a size; the others show once, few, many or a class for expanded clones.

clone size: NA
J gene: TRBJ2-7
D gene: NA
V gene: TRBV20-1
CDR3 protein: CSARRGYEQYF
CDR3 DNA: TGCAGTGCTAGACGGGGATACGAGCAGTACTTC

clone size: NA
J gene: TRBJ2-1
D gene: NA
V gene: TRBV7-6
CDR3 protein: CASSLNMGRDNEQFF
CDR3 DNA: TGTGCCAGCAGCTTGAATATGGGTAGAGACAATGAGCAGTTCTTC

clone size: NA
J gene: TRBJ1-4
D gene: NA
V gene: TRBV7-8
CDR3 protein: CASSLQGTNEKLFF
CDR3 DNA: TGTGCCAGCAGCCTACAGGGTACTAATGAAAAACTGTTTTTT

clone size: NA
J gene: TRBJ1-1
D gene: NA
V gene: TRBV30
CDR3 protein: CAWSPGPEAFF
CDR3 DNA: TGTGCCTGGAGCCCGGGGCCGGAAGCTTTCTTT

clone size: NA
J gene: TRBJ2-7
D gene: TRBD2
V gene: TRBV7-6
CDR3 protein: CASGTSGSSYEQYF
CDR3 DNA: TGTGCCAGCGGTACTAGCGGGAGTTCCTACGAGCAGTACTTC

clone size: NA
J gene: TRBJ2-7
D gene: NA
V gene: TRBV29-1
CDR3 protein: CSVSPYGQPNYEQYF
CDR3 DNA: TGCAGCGTCTCACCCTATGGACAGCCGAACTACGAGCAGTACTTC

clone size: NA
J gene: TRBJ2-3
D gene: NA
V gene: TRBV7-9
CDR3 protein: CASSLVWQKDTQYF
CDR3 DNA: TGTGCCAGCAGCTTAGTCTGGCAGAAAGATACGCAGTATTTT

clone size: NA
J gene: TRBJ1-5
D gene: TRBD1
V gene: TRBV7-9
CDR3 protein: CASSPLGGSNQPQHF
CDR3 DNA: TGTGCCAGCAGCCCTTTAGGGGGCTCAAATCAGCCCCAGCATTTT

clone size: NA
J gene: TRBJ1-1
D gene: TRBD1
V gene: TRBV10-3
CDR3 protein: CAISERQGSTEAFF
CDR3 DNA: TGTGCCATCAGTGAGCGACAGGGATCAACTGAAGCTTTCTTT

clone size: NA
J gene: TRBJ2-6
D gene: NA
V gene: TRBV11-2
CDR3 protein: CASSPRQTVTF
CDR3 DNA: TGTGCCAGCAGCCCGCGACAGACGGTGACTTTC

clone size: NA
J gene: TRBJ2-5
D gene: TRBD1
V gene: TRBV27
CDR3 protein: CASSLLGTGGSETQYF
CDR3 DNA: TGTGCCAGCAGTTTGCTCGGGACAGGGGGCTCGGAGACCCAGTACTTC

clone size: NA
J gene: TRBJ2-1
D gene: TRBD2
V gene: TRBV14
CDR3 protein: CASSRRLAGPFGNEQFF
CDR3 DNA: TGTGCCAGCAGCCGCAGACTAGCGGGACCCTTCGGCAATGAGCAGTTCTTC

clone size: NA
J gene: TRBJ2-1
D gene: TRBD2
V gene: TRBV7-9
CDR3 protein: CASHQRAGGYNEQFF
CDR3 DNA: TGTGCCAGCCACCAGAGAGCGGGAGGCTACAATGAGCAGTTCTTC

clone size: NA
J gene: TRBJ2-3
D gene: NA
V gene: TRBV13
CDR3 protein: CASSPTLTDTQYF
CDR3 DNA: TGTGCCAGCAGCCCTACTTTAACAGATACGCAGTATTTT

clone size: NA
J gene: TRBJ2-2
D gene: NA
V gene: TRBV7-9
CDR3 protein: CASSSRAANTGELFF
CDR3 DNA: TGTGCCAGCAGTTCGAGGGCCGCGAACACCGGGGAGCTGTTTTTT

clone size: NA
J gene: TRBJ1-2
D gene: NA
V gene: TRBV28
CDR3 protein: CASSFGGGYTF
CDR3 DNA: TGTGCCAGCAGTTTTGGTGGTGGCTACACCTTC

clone size: NA
J gene: TRBJ2-3
D gene: NA
V gene: TRBV28
CDR3 protein: CASSLWDTRTDTQYF
CDR3 DNA: TGTGCCAGCAGTTTATGGGACACCCGCACAGATACGCAGTATTTT

clone size: NA
J gene: TRBJ2-1
D gene: TRBD2
V gene: TRBV10-1
CDR3 protein: CASSESRTSGSYNEQFF
CDR3 DNA: TGCGCCAGCAGTGAGTCTCGGACTAGCGGCTCCTACAATGAGCAGTTCTTC

clone size: NA
J gene: TRBJ2-1
D gene: TRBD2
V gene: TRBV7-9
CDR3 protein: CASSSTSGSPYNEQFF
CDR3 DNA: TGTGCCAGCAGCTCCACTAGCGGGAGTCCTTACAATGAGCAGTTCTTC

clone size: NA
J gene: TRBJ2-7
D gene: TRBD2
V gene: TRBV6-4
CDR3 protein: CASSDHGLAGTYEQYF
CDR3 DNA: TGTGCCAGCAGTGACCACGGACTAGCGGGGACCTACGAGCAGTACTTC

clone size: NA
J gene: TRBJ1-5
D gene: NA
V gene: TRBV30
CDR3 protein: CAWNEGSNQPQHF
CDR3 DNA: TGTGCCTGGAATGAGGGAAGCAATCAGCCCCAGCATTTT

clone size: NA
J gene: TRBJ2-7
D gene: NA
V gene: TRBV27
CDR3 protein: CASSLSTGYEQYF
CDR3 DNA: TGTGCCAGCAGTTTATCTACGGGCTACGAGCAGTACTTC

clone size: NA
J gene: TRBJ2-5
D gene: NA
V gene: TRBV11-2
CDR3 protein: CASSLDFGREETQYF
CDR3 DNA: TGTGCCAGCAGCTTAGATTTCGGCAGGGAAGAGACCCAGTACTTC

clone size: NA
J gene: TRBJ2-7
D gene: NA
V gene: TRBV6-5
CDR3 protein: CASASGQLREF
CDR3 DNA: TGTGCCAGCGCTTCGGGACAGCTTCGGGAGTTC

clone size: NA
J gene: TRBJ2-3
D gene: TRBD2
V gene: TRBV5-4
CDR3 protein: CASSTTSGSVTDTQYF
CDR3 DNA: TGTGCCAGCAGTACAACTAGCGGGAGTGTCACAGATACGCAGTATTTT

clone size: NA
J gene: TRBJ2-2
D gene: TRBD1
V gene: TRBV28
CDR3 protein: CASRWDSSNTGELFF
CDR3 DNA: TGTGCCAGCAGATGGGACAGCTCGAACACCGGGGAGCTGTTTTTT

clone size: NA
J gene: TRBJ2-7
D gene: TRBD1
V gene: TRBV16
CDR3 protein: CASSQSASRTGLYEQYF
CDR3 DNA: TGTGCCAGCAGCCAATCCGCCTCCCGGACAGGGCTCTACGAGCAGTACTTC

clone size: NA
J gene: TRBJ2-1
D gene: NA
V gene: TRBV29-1
CDR3 protein: CSVDGQFSDAANEQFF
CDR3 DNA: TGCAGCGTTGATGGACAGTTTTCGGACGCTGCCAATGAGCAGTTCTTC

clone size: NA
J gene: TRBJ2-1
D gene: TRBD2
V gene: TRBV25-1
CDR3 protein: CASRGWSGGDEQFF
CDR3 DNA: TGTGCCAGCCGAGGTTGGTCGGGAGGGGATGAGCAGTTCTTC

clone size: NA
J gene: TRBJ1-2
D gene: NA
V gene: TRBV7-9
CDR3 protein: CASSQTAGTLYGYTF
CDR3 DNA: TGTGCCAGCAGCCAAACAGCCGGGACTCTTTATGGCTACACCTTC

clone size: NA
J gene: TRBJ2-2
D gene: NA
V gene: TRBV9
CDR3 protein: CASSPPAGELFF
CDR3 DNA: TGTGCCAGCAGCCCTCCGGCCGGGGAGCTGTTTTTT

clone size: NA
J gene: TRBJ2-7
D gene: TRBD1
V gene: TRBV9
CDR3 protein: CASSVGYGDREYEQYF
CDR3 DNA: TGTGCCAGCAGCGTAGGGTATGGAGACAGGGAATACGAGCAGTACTTC

clone size: NA
J gene: TRBJ2-7
D gene: NA
V gene: TRBV29-1
CDR3 protein: CSVEDPGASGYEQYF
CDR3 DNA: TGCAGCGTTGAAGATCCGGGAGCGTCCGGCTACGAGCAGTACTTC

clone size: NA
J gene: TRBJ2-3
D gene: NA
V gene: TRBV4-3
CDR3 protein: CASSQEVWATGGTDTQYF
CDR3 DNA: TGCGCCAGCAGCCAGGAGGTATGGGCCACGGGGGGCACAGATACGCAGTATTTT

clone size: NA
J gene: TRBJ1-1
D gene: NA
V gene: TRBV5-1
CDR3 protein: CASSSGRSNTEAFF
CDR3 DNA: TGCGCCAGCAGCTCCGGGAGGTCGAACACTGAAGCTTTCTTT

clone size: NA
J gene: TRBJ2-3
D gene: NA
V gene: TRBV2
CDR3 protein: CAALRGREVDTQYF
CDR3 DNA: TGTGCCGCTCTTCGTGGTAGGGAGGTAGATACGCAGTATTTT

clone size: NA
J gene: TRBJ1-1
D gene: NA
V gene: TRBV2
CDR3 protein: CASSAPPNTEAFF
CDR3 DNA: TGTGCCAGCAGCGCCCCACCGAACACTGAAGCTTTCTTT

clone size: NA
J gene: TRBJ2-7
D gene: NA
V gene: TRBV2
CDR3 protein: CASSAVEGPYEQYF
CDR3 DNA: TGTGCCAGCAGTGCGGTAGAGGGACCCTACGAGCAGTACTTC

clone size: NA
J gene: TRBJ1-1
D gene: NA
V gene: TRBV6-5
CDR3 protein: CASSYIGDGDDTEAFF
CDR3 DNA: TGTGCCAGCAGTTATATCGGGGATGGCGATGACACTGAAGCTTTCTTT

clone size: NA
J gene: TRBJ1-1
D gene: NA
V gene: TRBV11-2
CDR3 protein: CASSLDGSGPLNTEAFF
CDR3 DNA: TGTGCCAGCAGCTTAGATGGGTCCGGACCTTTGAACACTGAAGCTTTCTTT

clone size: NA
J gene: TRBJ2-1
D gene: TRBD2
V gene: TRBV27
CDR3 protein: CASSFGLAGENEQFF
CDR3 DNA: TGTGCCAGCAGTTTTGGTCTAGCGGGAGAAAATGAGCAGTTCTTC

clone size: NA
J gene: TRBJ2-7
D gene: NA
V gene: TRBV6-1
CDR3 protein: CASRGTEQYF
CDR3 DNA: TGTGCCAGCCGAGGTACCGAGCAGTACTTC

clone size: NA
J gene: TRBJ2-2
D gene: TRBD2
V gene: TRBV12-5
CDR3 protein: CASGKLRLAGFHITGELFF
CDR3 DNA: TGTGCTAGTGGTAAGCTAAGACTAGCGGGATTTCATATAACCGGGGAGCTGTTTTTT

clone size: NA
J gene: TRBJ2-7
D gene: TRBD2
V gene: TRBV19
CDR3 protein: CASSYSSGTGEQYF
CDR3 DNA: TGTGCCAGTAGTTACTCAAGCGGGACGGGCGAGCAGTACTTC

clone size: NA
J gene: TRBJ2-2
D gene: NA
V gene: TRBV6-6
CDR3 protein: CASTAANTGELFF
CDR3 DNA: TGTGCCAGCACCGCAGCGAACACCGGGGAGCTGTTTTTT

clone size: NA
J gene: TRBJ2-7
D gene: TRBD1
V gene: TRBV5-6
CDR3 protein: CASSLRQGYEQYF
CDR3 DNA: TGTGCCAGCAGCTTGAGACAGGGTTACGAGCAGTACTTC

clone size: NA
J gene: TRBJ1-2
D gene: NA
V gene: TRBV27
CDR3 protein: CASSLASGFEEGTGYTF
CDR3 DNA: TGTGCCAGCAGTCTAGCCTCTGGGTTTGAGGAGGGCACGGGCTACACCTTC

clone size: NA
J gene: TRBJ1-2
D gene: NA
V gene: TRBV5-6
CDR3 protein: CASSFSFDSNPFEYGYTF
CDR3 DNA: TGTGCCAGCAGCTTCTCCTTCGACTCTAACCCGTTCGAGTATGGCTACACCTTC

clone size: NA
J gene: TRBJ2-5
D gene: TRBD1
V gene: TRBV12-5
CDR3 protein: CASGLDEGAGETQYF
CDR3 DNA: TGTGCTAGTGGTTTGGACGAGGGGGCTGGAGAGACCCAGTACTTC

clone size: NA
J gene: TRBJ1-1
D gene: NA
V gene: TRBV29-1
CDR3 protein: CSVDPRGAEAFF
CDR3 DNA: TGCAGCGTTGACCCTAGAGGAGCTGAAGCTTTCTTT

clone size: NA
J gene: TRBJ2-5
D gene: TRBD2
V gene: TRBV27
CDR3 protein: CASSRASGTKLRTQYF
CDR3 DNA: TGTGCCAGCAGTCGGGCTAGCGGCACCAAGTTGCGGACCCAGTACTTC

clone size: NA
J gene: TRBJ2-7
D gene: NA
V gene: TRBV6-5
CDR3 protein: CASSPGTKLYEQYF
CDR3 DNA: TGTGCCAGCAGTCCCGGGACGAAGCTTTACGAGCAGTACTTC

clone size: NA
J gene: TRBJ2-3
D gene: NA
V gene: TRBV4-3
CDR3 protein: CASSHYNRGTSTDTQYF
CDR3 DNA: TGCGCCAGCAGCCATTATAACCGGGGCACTAGCACAGATACGCAGTATTTT

clone size: NA
J gene: TRBJ2-2
D gene: TRBD1
V gene: TRBV5-4
CDR3 protein: CASSTGTGGTGELFF
CDR3 DNA: TGTGCCAGCAGTACCGGGACAGGGGGAACCGGGGAGCTGTTTTTT

clone size: NA
J gene: TRBJ2-3
D gene: TRBD1
V gene: TRBV11-2
CDR3 protein: CASSWPRDRSTDTQYF
CDR3 DNA: TGTGCCAGCAGCTGGCCACGGGACAGGAGCACAGATACGCAGTATTTT

clone size: NA
J gene: TRBJ2-7
D gene: TRBD2
V gene: TRBV6-1
CDR3 protein: CASSELRLAGFSLNEQYF
CDR3 DNA: TGTGCCAGCAGTGAACTGAGACTAGCGGGATTTTCGCTGAACGAGCAGTACTTC

clone size: once
J gene: TRBJ2-7
D gene: NA
V gene: TRBV5-5
CDR3 protein: CASSFSLYEQYF
CDR3 DNA: TGTGCCAGCAGCTTTTCCCTCTACGAGCAGTACTTC

clone size: NA
J gene: TRBJ2-3
D gene: NA
V gene: TRBV2
CDR3 protein: CASSEMGDSSTDTQYF
CDR3 DNA: TGTGCCAGCAGTGAAATGGGGGACTCTAGCACAGATACGCAGTATTTT